Listed here is a single TCR beta chain. As yet, its antigen is unknown. This table comes from immunoSEQ multiplex PCR, and its TCRdb copy is limited to in-frame clones, with some not included. The data contain around 120,000 clones, around 94% of them singletons. The CDR3 is 16 amino acids. V was clipped by 4 bases and J by 1 base, with 17 bases between them. From germline, CDR1 is MGHRA and CDR2 YSYEKL. This entry belongs to a study of human thymus T cells. Study results and caveats: In thymic and blood repertoires alike, V and J usage looked biased. Among unrelated individuals, related research reported thymic repertoires that overlapped highly.

Resections that were taken during corrective heart surgery supplied the thymus tissue. Each of the donors was a healthy Finnish infant who was undergoing open corrective cardiac surgery for congenital heart defects. The V and J genes are TRBV4-1 and TRBJ2-7, with D tentatively TRBD1 (5 bases). The receptor comes from a boy less than two years old with a congenital heart defect but otherwise immunologically healthy. The sample consisted of thymus tissue. For the CDR3, the DNA is TGCGCCAGCAGCCCCGACCACCTCAGGGAATCCTACGAGCAGTACTTC. This translates into CASSPDHLRESYEQYF.